This T cell receptor (beta chain) comes out of a study of cytomegalovirus exposure and HLA in healthy donors (TCRdb year 2017). Study-level background: In an earlier analysis of fewer than 750 of the donors, around 290 Gb of sequence data and 90 million to 130 million unique TCR beta sequences from 180 million or so T cells were reported. Roughly 320 gigabases of sequencing data and roughly 81 million unique TCR sequences made up an early release that covered approximately 650 HLA-typed donors. Of the roughly 400 genotyped donors, roughly 80% fell in the genetic ancestry cluster associated with self-reported Caucasian donors. The study was designed to test whether signatures of past pathogen exposure could be identified by cataloging public T cell receptors. The study profiled the T cell repertoires of 666 subjects by immunosequencing and related them to cytomegalovirus serostatus. A separate validation cohort of approximately 130 different subjects was used in addition to the 666-subject first cohort. To predict cytomegalovirus infection status, the study combined high-throughput TCR immunosequencing, statistical association of individual TCRs with disease status, and machine learning. A later analysis re-examined previously published TCR beta repertoires from just over 650 donors and added high-resolution HLA genotyping to investigate patterns of TCR occurrence. The later analysis used no new phenotypic data to find candidate immune exposures, relying instead on TCR beta sequences and their occurrence across donors. An earlier analysis of some 600 of the donors applied high-throughput TCR beta sequencing to assess whether each TCR beta V gene segment acted as functional or pseudogenic. Donor age, sex, ethnicity and CMV serostatus were collected together with the repertoire data. A later genetic analysis took genome-wide SNP genotypes for about 65% of the roughly 670 donors and used that subset as a discovery cohort. Every discovery cohort repertoire had been produced on one sequencing platform. HLA typing covered class I and class II loci at four-digit resolution. Typing coverage varied by locus: roughly 620-640 donors for A, B, C, DRB1 and DQB1; approximately 520 for DQA1; some 610 for DPA1; approximately 470 for DPB1. Several DR-DQ haplotypes were handled as single units for association and clustering because linkage in the cohort was strong. Among about 360 genotyped donors of the cohort, an average of roughly 240,000 unique TCR beta nucleotide sequences were sequenced per donor, roughly 20% of them non-productive.

The method behind the library was the immunoSEQ multiplex PCR assay. The multiplex PCR relied on a mix of 60 forward primers for TCR Vbeta segments and 13 reverse primers for TCR Jbeta segments. Amplification of the CDR3 region of rearranged TCR beta genes was performed with a multiplex PCR assay on genomic DNA. Amplified TCR beta libraries were sequenced as 87-base-pair reads on the Illumina HiSeq System. From the authors' description of their analysis: A later analysis counted tens of millions of unique TCR beta chains across the 550 to 750 repertoires, and 9.5 million to 11 million of these chains were shared by at least two donors. To remove PCR and sequencing errors, raw reads were error-corrected and collapsed into unique sequences using a nearest-neighbor algorithm that merged closely related sequences. CDR3 sequences were aligned to IMGT reference sequences to assign V, D and J gene segments. Each retained sequence needed at least a six-nucleotide match to both a V gene segment and a J gene segment. A rearrangement was called productive if the CDR3 had no stop codons and remained in frame with V and J, and every other rearrangement was called non-productive. Following IMGT convention, CDR3 was defined as the stretch from the second conserved V-encoded cysteine to the conserved J-encoded phenylalanine. In an earlier analysis of roughly 580 of the donors, sequences lacking an unambiguous match to a single V gene segment were excluded. An earlier analysis of several hundred of the donors classified V segments as functional when productive rearrangements were above 56.7% and as segregating when the standard deviation between donors was above 5%. A statistical classification framework was built to diagnose cytomegalovirus status from the catalog of TCR beta chain sequences. In a later analysis, TCR nucleotide sequences were compared against IMGT/GENE-DB human TR gene sequences so that V and J genes could be assigned. Using the TCRdist pipeline, a later analysis assigned CDR3 sequences along with most-parsimonious VDJ recombination scenarios. In a later analysis, each TCR beta chain was defined by its CDR3 amino acid sequence together with its V-gene family, and reads without a unique V-gene family were excluded. In a later analysis, 550 to 650 highly shared, low-generation-probability nucleotide sequences were removed to address suspected cross-contamination and a sequencing artifact. In a later analysis, a clonal expansion index for each public chain was calculated from normalized within-repertoire ranks of inferred template counts. In a later analysis, generation probabilities were computed using a VDJ recombination model fitted to out-of-frame rearrangements, and the results were checked against IGoR. Hypergeometric tests were used in a later analysis to score TCR-TCR, TCR-HLA and TCR-CMV co-occurrence, with a repertoire-size bias correction applied to the TCR pairs. False discovery rates were estimated in a later analysis by permuting HLA or CMV assignments 20 times. In a later analysis, co-occurring TCRs were grouped using DBSCAN, and TCRdist sequence similarity was added for clustering within HLA-allele-positive subsets. Repertoires with fewer than 30,000 or more than 120,000 public chains, plus five repertoires with anomalous nucleotide sharing, were excluded from co-occurrence clustering. Imported from immuneACCESS, the table was reduced by TCRdb to in-frame sequences with V and J called. These copies leave out some clones; in studies compared against another copy, an unresolved V gene accounts for under half, and the cause of the remainder is not known. The V and J calls and clone size come from that table; D and trimming were worked out from the DNA. This sample has about 99,000 clones in its table, and about 79% of those were observed once. Of the sample, roughly 3.5% is held by the ten largest clones.

CDR1 and CDR2 were assigned from the germline V gene as LGHNA and YSLEER. Its CDR3 holds 18 amino acids, cysteine through phenylalanine. Only the CDR3 portion is preserved as DNA: 54 bases, with reading frame beginning at the first base. V sheds 1 base and J sheds 0 bases, leaving 13 bases between their ends. The cohort consisted of 600 to 700 healthy bone marrow donors. At the time of sampling, all cohort members were nominally healthy, though unrecorded immune exposures were likely present. The donor was CMV seropositive and was included in the group of some 290 seropositive cohort members. A peripheral blood sample was collected from each donor, and TCR beta sequencing was performed on peripheral blood mononuclear cells. Genomic DNA was extracted from the blood cell samples with the Qiagen DNeasy Blood Extraction Kit. What the research found in general, with its limitations: Roughly 15 rarely observed V segments, including chromosome 9 orphons, were excluded from the earlier analysis of a few hundred of the donors because counts were too low. In a later analysis, TCR association rates were found to vary across HLA loci, with the most associated TCRs seen for DRB1 alleles and the fewest for HLA-C alleles. According to a later analysis, most CMV-associated TCR beta chains appeared to be HLA-restricted, and the HLA associations seemed to be driven largely by CMV exposure. In a later analysis, several top co-occurrence clusters were reported to appear linked to parvovirus B19, influenza, CMV and Epstein-Barr virus. Correlated functional status among segregating V segments might be attributable to linkage disequilibrium, but an unknown experimental factor could not be ruled out. Some IMGT-functional V segments, including TRBV6-2 and TRBV6-3, could not be distinguished by the 87-base-pair reads and were therefore excluded. A later analysis associated about 18,000 TCR beta sequences with specific HLA alleles at a false discovery rate of 0.05. When HLA alleles, especially DR and DQ, strongly co-occurred, TCR associations were difficult to assign to individual alleles. Sequencing depth was assumed to be roughly uniform across donors in the presence/absence analyses, though that assumption may not hold. CMV serostatus was the only immune exposure information available for the cohort. The classifier was reported to diagnose cytomegalovirus status with high specificity and sensitivity in both the original cohort and the validation cohort. Broadly in line with IMGT annotations, most TCR beta V segments showed up in productive rearrangements about 87% or about 30% of the time in an earlier analysis of roughly 590 of the donors. The sequencing pipeline was judged likely to have produced a cluster of highly shared sequence variants as a technical artifact. Compared with the roughly 700-donor mean, donors in an Asian-associated ancestry cluster had fewer N-insertions in productive TCRs, according to a later genetic analysis. Because HLA typing was unavailable for some donors at each locus, only the typed subset was used in association tests. According to the authors, the approach could potentially be generalized to other disease states and immunological phenotypes. A later genetic analysis associated a missense DCLRE1C variant with V-gene and J-gene trimming of TCR beta chains, and an independent cohort replicated the association. A further reported finding was that TCR beta sequences accurately predicted the HLA-A and HLA-B alleles for most subjects in the first cohort. In this cohort, only TCR beta chains were sequenced, and detectable features were limited by the absence of alpha or paired-chain data. The study gave a list of 150 to 200 TCR beta chains associated with cytomegalovirus. Three of the identified cytomegalovirus-associated TCR beta chains were confirmed in vitro to be specific for cytomegalovirus antigens. Compared with equally common non-associated chains, HLA-associated TCR beta chains in a later analysis were more clonally expanded and had lower generation probabilities. Most TCR sequences were seen in very few donors, while some public TCRs were found in many individuals.

In the case of this clone: Its target antigen remains unknown. Base quality data are lacking; no much larger clone is found one base away.

The chain joins TRBV4-3 to TRBJ2-6; TRBD2 might be the D gene, on 6 matching bases. This receptor was identified in a male donor in good health and CMV-seropositive. Source material: PBMCs. The DNA sequence reads TGCGCCAGCAGCCAAGGTGGGAGGCCCGGCTCTGGGGCCAACGTCCTGACTTTC. Its protein reads: CASSQGGRPGSGANVLTF.